This T cell receptor (beta chain) was recorded in a study of cytomegalovirus exposure and HLA in healthy donors. About the research overall: The approximately 120 validation repertoires, a later analysis reported, used the same platform as the approximately 670 first-cohort repertoires.

Germline CDR1 and CDR2: LNHDA and SQIVND (reference sequence). The V and J ends lost 9 bases and 0 bases, in that order; junction bases with no gene match: 8. The CDR3 is made up of 14 amino acids. Using immunoSEQ multiplex PCR, the repertoire was profiled, and TCRdb retains in-frame clones only, with some absent. The sample has 150,000 or so clones, approximately 86% seen once; the top ten hold 20% to 25%. This chain connects TRBV19 to TRBJ2-7, with 7 bases identical to TRBD2. This sequence originates from a young man in good health and CMV-seropositive. Material: PBMCs. The CDR3 DNA sequence: TGTGCCAGCTCCCTAGCGGATTACTCCTACGAGCAGTACTTC. This encodes CASSLADYSYEQYF.